This T cell receptor beta chain was identified during a study of graft-versus-host responses after intestinal transplantation (dated by TCRdb to about 2021). For context, the study as a whole: The transplants that recipients received were multivisceral, liver-intestinal, or isolated intestinal. All recipients received anti-thymocyte globulin induction followed by maintenance tacrolimus and steroids for 3 to 4 years. Graft-versus-host and host-versus-graft alloreactive T cell clones were tracked in the graft, circulation and bone marrow after intestinal transplantation using bulk TCR-beta CDR3 sequencing. Rather than going through the commercial service, samples from a few later patients were sequenced in-house on an Illumina MiSeq and processed with MiXCR. The cohort enrolled 20 to 30 intestinal transplant recipients, one of whom was a retransplant, and 3 patients without pretransplant specimens were excluded. A peak of at least 4% donor T cells among recipient peripheral blood mononuclear cells was the definition used for donor T cell macrochimerism. To identify alloreactive clones, pre-transplant mixed lymphocyte reaction products were sequenced and then compared with unstimulated pre-transplant donor and recipient T cells. General findings and caveats noted by the study authors: Peak levels of circulating GvH clones were associated with declines in HvG clones early after transplant. GvH clones were detected in recipient bone marrow, and some of these GvH clones were observed earlier in ileal mucosa or blood, consistent with an intestinal mucosal origin. Conclusions were limited by the relatively low number and heterogeneity of intestinal transplant patients. In the allografts of patients with donor T cell macrochimerism, GvH to HvG T cell clonal ratios were high.

Turning to this clone: The clone's antigen remains unknown. Base qualities are missing; no much larger clone stands one base away.

Blood samples were collected up to 4 times in the first month after transplant and then at least monthly when available. Receptor libraries were prepared by the immunoSEQ multiplex PCR assay. For most patients, high-throughput TCR-beta CDR3 sequencing of genomic DNA was performed by Adaptive Biotechnologies. Processing in the source paper ran as follows. TCR sequencing data were retrieved from Adaptive's ImmunoSEQ software for 15 to 20 patients, whereas three other patients were processed with MiXCR and VDJtools. CDR3 nucleotide sequences shared by donor and recipient were removed because the origin of these sequences could not be assigned. To count as alloreactive, a clone needed at least 2-fold expansion over unstimulated cells and a minimum CFSE-low frequency of 0.002% (template counts) or 0.001% (read counts). Clones detected in sequenced pre-transplant spleen, lymph node, or MLR CFSE-low populations of the donor or recipient were defined as mappable. Cumulative frequency of alloreactive clones was calculated as a percentage of all sequences weighted by copy number. TCRdb holds this immuneACCESS table with in-frame rearrangements only. Some clones are missing; in checked studies, unresolved V genes explain under half, and the rest has no known cause. The V and J calls and clone size are taken from that table; D and trimming were inferred from the DNA. In all, the sample holds 40,000 or so clones, and about four fifths of those were seen once. The biggest ten clones account for approximately 3.7% of the sample.

V is trimmed back by 3 bases and J by 3 bases, and the junction contains 11 bases that no gene match accounts for. From a lookup of the germline V gene, CDR1 and CDR2 are MNHNS and SASEGT. The CDR3 covers 16 residues, taking in both the cysteine and the phenylalanine. Only the CDR3 part of the read is kept: 48 bases, read in frame from the first base. The chain was built from TRBV6-1 and TRBJ2-7; 7 bases in between match TRBD1. The clonotype was recovered from a human patient who received an intestinal transplant, so some T cells may come from the graft donor. Sequencing was performed on PBMCs, taken less than 1,400 days after transplant. The sequence in DNA is TGTGCCAGCAGTGACGCTACAGGGGTACGGCTCTACGAGCAGTACTTC. The translation is CASSDATGVRLYEQYF.